This T cell receptor beta chain was found in a study of OX40 agonist ivuxolimab in advanced cancers. This CDR3 spans 13 amino acids. Germline V CDR1 and CDR2: SGHRS, YFSETQ. The J segment lost 6 bases and the V segment lost 4 bases, leaving 7 bases of the junction unmatched. General study results and limits: Antigen targets of the expanded peripheral T cells went undetermined. Normalized expansion of T-cell clones was also low for some nonresponders.

The data were produced by immunoSEQ multiplex PCR, yet TCRdb's version contains in-frame clones alone and is incomplete. Among tens of thousands of clones listed, approximately 78% were seen once. On this clone: As yet, its antigen is unknown.

This chain connects TRBV5-1 to TRBJ2-7; 7 positions match TRBD2. The receptor was isolated from an adult with an advanced solid tumor such as melanoma, head and neck, liver or kidney cancer. The specimen comprised CD4+ or CD8+ T cells sorted from blood, sampled in a trial of the OX40 agonist ivuxolimab. This CDR3 is CASSTGPGGEQYF. In nucleotides, the CDR3 is TGCGCCAGCAGCACGGGACCGGGAGGCGAGCAGTACTTC.